The clone carrying this TCR beta chain was detected ten times or more. Its antigen is as yet unknown. The source of the sample is a study of T cells in Graves' hyperthyroidism and ophthalmopathy. Study findings and constraints: Stable hyperthyroidism was separated from ophthalmopathy by a model based on 13 V-J features.

Amplification targeted TCR beta CDR3 regions from RNA transcripts. TCR CDR3 regions were first amplified by RT-PCR with HTBI primers. TCRdb independently ran MiXCR on the multiplex PCR reads; one entry per CDR3 protein. The data contain some 300,000 distinct CDR3 sequences, roughly a fifth of them singletons. V was pared by 0 bases and J by 3 bases, with 12 bases of the junction left unmatched. CDR1 is GTSNPN, CDR2 SVGIG, per germline (reference sequence). The CDR3 consists of 18 residues. On the basis of clinical symptoms, serum thyroxine and TRAb, thyroid ultrasound and orbital computed tomography, diagnoses were made.

J is TRBJ1-4 and V is TRBV30, with 8 bases that match TRBD1. This TCR derives from a man aged 45 to 65 with Graves' ophthalmopathy. The sequenced material came from blood. The CDR3 DNA reads as TGTGCCTGGAGTGTCGTCGGACAGGGAGTCGTAGCTAATGAAAAACTGTTTTTT. Its translation: CAWSVVGQGVVANEKLFF.